The 27 T cell receptor beta chains given below trace back to one sample, sequenced in a study of blood T cell repertoires in COVID-19. Assay: immunoSEQ multiplex PCR; the TCRdb copy retains only in-frame clones and omits some. The sample includes more than 250,000 clones, approximately 85% of them seen just once. The sample was PBMCs or T cells enriched from blood (not recorded which). The receptor source for this set is a man in his thirties or forties who had recovered from COVID-19.

A few counts support this clone. This chain connects TRBV27 to TRBJ2-7; a possible D gene is TRBD1 (7 bases). Looked up from germline, CDR1 is MNHEY and CDR2 is SMNVEV (reference sequence). V was clipped by 0 bases and J by 2 bases, with 20 bases between them. The length of the CDR3 is 18 residues. In DNA form, the CDR3 reads TGTGCCAGCAGTTTATCCGGAGGCGGGGCGGGGACAGCCTACGAGCAGTACTTC. Its translation is CASSLSGGGAGTAYEQYF.

The gene calls are TRBV5-4 and TRBJ2-3, with D possibly TRBD2 on 7 matching bases. V shed 0 bases and J shed 2 bases, with 13 bases lying between them. Germline V gene lookup returns CDR1 SGHNT and CDR2 YYREEE (reference sequence). CDR3 length equals 16 residues. CDR3 residues: CASSLARGPYTDTQYF. The CDR3 nucleotides read TGTGCCAGCAGCTTGGCGCGGGGGCCCTACACAGATACGCAGTATTTT.

The V and J genes are TRBV5-6 and TRBJ1-4, with no clear D. The CDR3 runs 16 residues. The V gene's germline CDR1 is SGHDT and CDR2 YYEEEE. Trimming left V 1 base short and J 5 bases short, with 15 bases between. This CDR3 reads CASSLRPRGKNEKLFF. Written as DNA, the CDR3 is TGTGCCAGCAGCTTGCGCCCGCGAGGGAAAAATGAAAAACTGTTTTTT.

The CDR3 DNA is TGTGCCAGCAGCTCGCCAGGGAGGGGCACCGGGGAGCTGTTTTTT. It codes for CASSSPGRGTGELFF. The chain has TRBV7-3 and TRBJ2-2; TRBD2 matches at 7 bases. V trimming: 4 bases; J trimming: 4 bases; junction bases outside the gene matches: 6. Germline V gene lookup returns CDR1 SGHTA and CDR2 FQGTGA. The CDR3 covers 15 residues.

V is TRBV7-8 and J is TRBJ2-7; 7 nucleotides line up with TRBD2. This CDR3 region has 13 residues. Trimming took 5 bases from V and 3 from J; bases not matched to a gene: 4. Looked up from germline, CDR1 is SGHVS and CDR2 is FQNEAQ. Here the CDR3 DNA reads TGTGCCAGCAGCCCGCCGGGGGGCTACGAGCAGTACTTC. Translated, it gives CASSPPGGYEQYF.

Written as DNA, the CDR3 is TGTGCCAGCAGTGAGTCACAGGGGGACACCGGGGAGCTGTTTTTT. It yields the protein CASSESQGDTGELFF. The chain is built from TRBV6-1 and TRBJ2-2, with 8 bases matching TRBD1. V lost 3 bases and J lost 3; bases outside the gene matches: 3. CDR1 is MNHNS and CDR2 is SASEGT in the germline V gene. The CDR3 totals 15 residues.

The genes are TRBV3-1 (or the pseudogene TRBV3-2) and TRBJ1-1; 8 bases are a match to TRBD1. Germline V CDR1 and CDR2: LGHDT, YNNKEL (reference sequence). With V trimmed by 4 bases and J by 5 bases, 9 bases remained unmatched. CDR3 size: 15 residues. CDR3 nucleotides: TGTGCCAGCAGCCCAACAGGACAGGGAGAAACTGAAGCTTTCTTT. Translated: CASSPTGQGETEAFF.

The chain carries TRBV18 and TRBJ1-4; weak D call: TRBD1 (6 bases). This CDR3 has 15 residues. Germline CDR1 reads KGHSH; CDR2 reads LQKENI. V was cut by 5 bases and J by 4 bases, with 14 bases left in between. This chain's CDR3 is CASSVQQGINEKLFF. The CDR3 bases are TGTGCCAGCTCAGTTCAACAGGGAATTAATGAAAAACTGTTTTTT.

The chain recombines TRBV24-1 with TRBJ2-5, with D possibly matching TRBD1 (6 bases). V was trimmed by 5 bases and J by 3 bases, leaving 15 bases between them. The CDR3 contains 15 residues. The germline CDR1 and CDR2 sequences are KGHDR and SFDVKD. The CDR3 spells CATSARGRGEETQYF. CDR3 coding DNA: TGTGCCACCAGTGCCCGAGGCAGGGGAGAAGAGACCCAGTACTTC.

This clone was picked up one time. The gene calls are TRBV5-1 and TRBJ2-2; TRBD1 matches at 11 bases. V lost 4 bases, J lost 4 bases, and 3 bases stayed unmatched. Germline CDR1 and CDR2: SGHRS and YFSETQ. The CDR3 spans 15 residues. Here the CDR3 DNA reads TGCGCCAGCAGCCGGACAGGGGGCGGCACCGGGGAGCTGTTTTTT. Encoded protein: CASSRTGGGTGELFF.

This clone has only a few counts. The chain employs TRBV5-6 and TRBJ1-2; the D gene is possibly TRBD1 (5 bases). The CDR3 contains 15 residues. Germline V gene data show CDR1 as SGHDT and CDR2 as YYEEEE. V gave up 0 bases and J gave up 4 bases, with 13 bases separating them. The CDR3 DNA follows: TGTGCCAGCAGCTTGGTTAGGGGCTCGGTCTATGGCTACACCTTC. The encoded protein is CASSLVRGSVYGYTF.

The chain recombines TRBV27 with TRBJ1-2; 8 nucleotides line up with TRBD1. With 6 bases clipped from V and 2 bases from J, the junction kept 2 bases outside the gene matches. The CDR3 is 13 residues long. Looked up from germline, CDR1 is MNHEY and CDR2 is SMNVEV (reference sequence). CDR3 amino acids: CASRRTGNYGYTF. Here the CDR3 DNA reads TGTGCCAGCAGGCGGACAGGGAACTATGGCTACACCTTC.

The CDR3: CATSDQRDREQYF. The DNA of the CDR3 is TGTGCCACCAGTGACCAACGGGACAGGGAGCAGTACTTC. The V gene is TRBV24-1, the J gene TRBJ2-7; TRBD1 aligns across 8 bases. This CDR3 region has 13 residues. J gave up 7 bases and V 4 bases, and 5 bases lay outside the gene matches. Germline lookup yields CDR1 KGHDR and CDR2 SFDVKD.

This chain joins TRBV2 and TRBJ1-1; 7 bases align to TRBD1. The CDR3 totals 14 residues. Per germline, CDR1 SNHLY and CDR2 FYNNEI. V gave up 4 bases and J gave up 4 bases; unmatched junction bases: 6. This CDR3 is CASSVTGASTEAFF. The DNA for the CDR3 is TGTGCCAGCAGTGTAACAGGGGCGAGCACTGAAGCTTTCTTT.

This clone was observed a single time. The V call is TRBV30, the J call TRBJ2-5; TRBD1 matches 9 bases. Germline CDR1 and CDR2: GTSNPN and SVGIG (reference sequence). V lost 5 bases, J lost 2 bases, and 3 bases stayed unmatched. CDR3 size: 13 residues. The CDR3 loop reads CAWEGTGQETQYF. The DNA for the CDR3 is TGTGCCTGGGAGGGGACAGGGCAAGAGACCCAGTACTTC.

V and J are TRBV5-8 and TRBJ2-2, with TRBD1 as a possible D gene (5 bases). This CDR3 is 16 amino acids long. In germline, CDR1 is SGHTS, CDR2 YDEGEE. V shed 0 bases and J shed 7 bases, with 16 bases lying between them. The CDR3 DNA sequence: TGTGCCAGCAGCTTGGGGGCAGGGTCCGACGTCGGGGAGCTGTTTTTT. Protein sequence: CASSLGAGSDVGELFF.

The chain employs TRBV19 and TRBJ1-2; D is undetermined. Germline loops: CDR1 LNHDA, CDR2 SQIVND (reference sequence). With 4 bases removed from V and 4 bases from J, the gap between germline ends came to 16 bases. The CDR3 is 15 residues long. The DNA for the CDR3 is TGTGCCAGTAGTACAGTCTACGGCGGGATCTATGGCTACACCTTC. Amino acid sequence: CASSTVYGGIYGYTF.

The chain is built from TRBV5-1 and TRBJ1-1; 11 nucleotides match TRBD1. Germline V gene lookup returns CDR1 SGHRS and CDR2 YFSETQ. CDR3 length: 16 amino acids. Germline trimming cut 1 base from V and 0 bases from J; bases unmatched to any gene: 2. CDR3 amino acids: CASSLSGQGVNTEAFF. Here the CDR3 DNA reads TGCGCCAGCAGCTTGTCGGGACAGGGGGTGAACACTGAAGCTTTCTTT.

The rearrangement joins TRBV27 to TRBJ1-2; 8 bases are a match to TRBD1. Unmatched junction bases numbered 0, after V lost 0 bases and J lost 3 bases. In germline, CDR1 is MNHEY, CDR2 SMNVEV (reference sequence). CDR3 size: 14 residues. The CDR3, as DNA: TGTGCCAGCAGTTTATCGGACAGGGACTATGGCTACACCTTC. It is translated as CASSLSDRDYGYTF.

The rearrangement links TRBV9 to TRBJ2-5; the match to TRBD2 covers 12 bases. CDR1 and CDR2 from the germline V gene are SGDLS and YYNGEE. CDR3 length: 15 residues. The trim removed 4 bases at V and 5 bases at J, leaving 6 bases unmatched. The CDR3 reads CASSTRLAGDETQYF. The CDR3 nucleotides read TGTGCCAGCAGCACCCGACTAGCGGGGGATGAGACCCAGTACTTC.

The genes are TRBV18 and TRBJ2-2; 8 bases are shared with TRBD1. The V and J ends lost 5 bases and 0 bases, in that order; junction bases with no gene match: 5. The CDR3 is 16 amino acids. Germline V gene lookup returns CDR1 KGHSH and CDR2 LQKENI. The CDR3 loop is CASSDRTGTNTGELFF. DNA for the CDR3: TGTGCCAGCTCAGATAGGACAGGGACGAACACCGGGGAGCTGTTTTTT.

The V gene is TRBV7-2, the J gene TRBJ1-1; D unclear. The length of the CDR3 is 16 residues. Looked up from germline, CDR1 is SGHTA and CDR2 is FQGNSA. Trimming removed 5 bases from V and 0 bases from J, with 16 bases in between. This CDR3 is CASSTGWQLMNTEAFF. The CDR3 DNA sequence: TGTGCCAGCAGCACGGGATGGCAGCTCATGAACACTGAAGCTTTCTTT.

The chain links TRBV11-1 to TRBJ1-1, with TRBD1 matching 7 bases. J was trimmed by 0 bases and V by 6 bases; bases with no gene match: 7. Germline lookup yields CDR1 SGHAT and CDR2 FQDESV (reference sequence). The CDR3 consists of 15 residues. As DNA, the CDR3 is TGTGCCAGCAGGCGAACTCAGGGGGTGAACACTGAAGCTTTCTTT. This translates into CASRRTQGVNTEAFF.

On this clone itself: Other DNA sequences in the sample encode the same CDR3. The chain combines TRBV18 with TRBJ1-2; D unclear. This CDR3 contains 13 residues. Germline assignment: CDR1 KGHSH and CDR2 LQKENI. V was trimmed by 4 bases and J by 2 bases, leaving 8 bases between them. CDR3 residues: CASSREVNYGYTF. CDR3 nucleotide sequence: TGTGCCAGCTCACGGGAGGTGAACTATGGCTACACCTTC.

V usage is TRBV7-3 and J usage is TRBJ1-1; D unclear. CDR1 and CDR2 (germline): SGHTA, FQGTGA. The CDR3 has 14 residues. V lost 5 bases and J lost 1, with 11 bases in between. The CDR3 DNA is TGTGCCAGCAGCCGCAATTTAGAGAACACTGAAGCTTTCTTT. This gives the protein CASSRNLENTEAFF.

The chain is built from TRBV7-9 and TRBJ1-1; D remains unclear. The CDR3 is 14 residues long. The germline CDR1 and CDR2 sequences are SEHNR and FQNEAQ (reference sequence). V was cut by 1 base and J by 2 bases, with 8 bases left in between. The CDR3 reads CASSLGTLNTEAFF. DNA of the CDR3: TGTGCCAGCAGCTTAGGGACTCTCAACACTGAAGCTTTCTTT.

The count of this clone is one. Mismatch with germline at one junction end may stem from a read error. This chain uses TRBV5-5 with TRBJ1-2; D is perhaps TRBD1 (6 bases). This CDR3 comprises 12 residues. The V gene's germline CDR1 is SGHKS and CDR2 YYEKEE (reference sequence). Here the CDR3 reads CASSRETGLGVF. In DNA, the CDR3 is TGTGCCAGCAGCAGGGAGACAGGCCTAGGGGTCTTC.